This T cell receptor (beta chain) comes out of a study of memory B cells and T cells in multiple sclerosis. Generated by immunoSEQ multiplex PCR, the TCRdb table keeps only in-frame clones and is missing some. Of about 46,000 clones listed, over 75% are singletons. This clone showed up just once. Its antigen is not identified. Separate sequencing covered autoproliferating (CFSE-dim) and non-proliferating (CFSE-high) T cells from stimulus-free culture. Cultures began with approximately 4.5x10^7 CFSE-labeled PBMCs, unstimulated for 7 to 8 days, with replicate wells pooled. V was trimmed by 3 bases and J by 1 base, leaving 10 bases between them. The CDR3 totals 14 residues. CDR1 and CDR2 (germline): LNHDA, SQIVND (reference sequence).

Sequencing input: PBMCs from blood kept in culture. This receptor was taken from a human donor with multiple sclerosis. This rearrangement joins TRBV19 to TRBJ2-7; no clear D. Here the CDR3 DNA reads TGTGCCAGTAGTATCTCATCCGTGTCCTACGAGCAGTACTTC. Translating gives CASSISSVSYEQYF.